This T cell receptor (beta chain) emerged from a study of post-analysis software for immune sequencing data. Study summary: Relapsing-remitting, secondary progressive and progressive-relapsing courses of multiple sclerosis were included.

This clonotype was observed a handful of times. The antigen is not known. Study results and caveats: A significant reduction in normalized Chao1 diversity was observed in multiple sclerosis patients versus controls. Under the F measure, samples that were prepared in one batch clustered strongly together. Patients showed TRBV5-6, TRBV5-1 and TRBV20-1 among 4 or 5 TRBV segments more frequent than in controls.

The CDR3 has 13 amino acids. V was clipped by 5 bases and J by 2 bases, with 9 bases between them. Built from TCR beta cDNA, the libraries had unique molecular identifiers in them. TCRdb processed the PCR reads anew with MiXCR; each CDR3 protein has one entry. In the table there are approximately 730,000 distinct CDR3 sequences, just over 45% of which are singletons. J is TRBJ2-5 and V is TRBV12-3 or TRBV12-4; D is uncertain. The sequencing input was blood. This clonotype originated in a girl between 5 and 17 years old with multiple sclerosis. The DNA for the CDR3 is TGTGCCAGCAGTCTTCAGGAGCAAGAGACCCAGTACTTC. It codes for CASSLQEQETQYF.